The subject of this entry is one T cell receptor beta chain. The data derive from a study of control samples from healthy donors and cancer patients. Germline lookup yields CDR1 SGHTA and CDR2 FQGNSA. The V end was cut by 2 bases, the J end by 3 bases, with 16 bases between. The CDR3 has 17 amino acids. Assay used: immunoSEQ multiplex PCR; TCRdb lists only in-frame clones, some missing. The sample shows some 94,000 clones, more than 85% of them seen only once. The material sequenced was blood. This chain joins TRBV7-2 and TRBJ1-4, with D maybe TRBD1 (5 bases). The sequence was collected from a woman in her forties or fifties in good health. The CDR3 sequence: CASSLTGTVRANEKLFF. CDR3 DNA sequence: TGTGCCAGCAGCTTAACAGGCACCGTACGAGCTAATGAAAAACTGTTTTTT.